The 17 T cell receptor beta chains given below trace back to one sample, sequenced in a study of cytomegalovirus exposure and HLA in healthy donors. The protocol was immunoSEQ multiplex PCR, while the TCRdb copy is restricted to in-frame clones and leaves out a portion. This sample has 150,000 to 160,000 clones, with about 82% found just once. The sample was PBMCs. The receptors derive from a human donor in good health.

This chain links TRBV28 with TRBJ1-2; 11 nucleotides line up with TRBD1. The CDR3 runs to 14 residues. Germline CDR1 MDHEN, CDR2 SYDVKM. V was pared by 6 bases and J by 3 bases, with 3 bases of the junction left unmatched. This CDR3 reads CASSRDRGDYGYTF. CDR3 nucleotide sequence: TGTGCCAGCAGCCGGGACAGGGGGGACTATGGCTACACCTTC.

This chain connects TRBV9 to TRBJ2-3; tentative D call: TRBD2 (7 bases). The CDR3 is 16 amino acids. The germline gives CDR1 SGDLS, CDR2 YYNGEE. V gave up 4 bases and J gave up 6 bases, with 21 bases separating them. CDR3 region: CASSPSRGGQHDTQYF. The CDR3 DNA reads as TGTGCCAGCAGCCCGAGTAGGGGGGGGCAACACGATACGCAGTATTTT. Full variable domain (rest looked up from reference TRBV9 and TRBJ2-3): DSGVTQTPKHLITATGQRVTLRCSPRSGDLSVYWYQQSLDQGLQFLIQYYNGEERAKGNILERFSAQQFPDLHSELNLSSLELGDSALYFCASSPSRGGQHDTQYFGPGTRLTVL.

This clone is a singleton in its sample. The chain employs TRBV27 and TRBJ2-1; 13 positions match TRBD2. Trimming at V came to 5 bases and at J to 6 bases, leaving 4 bases not matched to a gene. The CDR3 consists of 15 residues. The germline gives CDR1 MNHEY, CDR2 SMNVEV (reference sequence). The CDR3 DNA reads TGTGCCAGCAGTAAACTAGCGGGAGGGACCAATGAGCAGTTCTTC. As protein: CASSKLAGGTNEQFF.

This clone was seen only once. The rearrangement links TRBV6-6 to TRBJ2-3; TRBD2 agrees at 8 bases. Germline V lookup: CDR1 MNHNY, CDR2 SVGAGI (reference sequence). Trimming at V came to 5 bases and at J to 2 bases, leaving 9 bases not matched to a gene. The CDR3 has 16 residues. The CDR3 DNA reads TGTGCCAGCAGTGCCCGCCGGCGGGAGGTCACAGATACGCAGTATTTT. This gives the protein CASSARRREVTDTQYF.

The J gene is TRBJ1-4, the V gene TRBV19; 8 bases map to TRBD1. This CDR3 comprises 15 residues. Germline V lookup: CDR1 LNHDA, CDR2 SQIVND (reference sequence). With 5 bases clipped from V and 7 bases from J, the junction kept 9 bases outside the gene matches. This CDR3 reads CASSSDRVNGEKLFF. The CDR3 bases are TGTGCCAGTAGTTCGGACAGGGTGAATGGTGAAAAACTGTTTTTT.

The rearrangement joins TRBV7-6 to TRBJ1-1; D gene ambiguous. This CDR3 is built from 14 residues. Germline assignment: CDR1 SGHVS and CDR2 FNYEAQ. V was cut by 4 bases and J by 4 bases, with 13 bases left in between. The CDR3 loop reads CASSSRLVSTEAFF. Here the CDR3 DNA reads TGTGCCAGCAGCTCACGTCTCGTTAGCACTGAAGCTTTCTTT.

This chain uses TRBV2 with TRBJ1-5; unclear D gene. CDR1 and CDR2 (germline): SNHLY, FYNNEI. The CDR3 totals 13 residues. V lost 3 bases, J lost 7 bases, and 10 bases lay in between. The DNA of the CDR3 is TGTGCCAGCAGTGACAGCAGCGTACAGCCCCAGCATTTT. It encodes CASSDSSVQPQHF. The full variable domain, with the rest looked up from reference TRBV2 and TRBJ1-5, is EPEVTQTPSHQVTQMGQEVILRCVPISNHLYFYWYRQILGQKVEFLVSFYNNEISEKSEIFDDQFSVERPDGSNFTLKIRSTKLEDSAMYFCASSDSSVQPQHFGDGTRLSIL.

V gene TRBV21-1 combines with J gene TRBJ2-4; the table assigns TRBD2, which was not confirmed against the DNA. TRBV21-1 is a listed pseudogene. CDR3 length: 16 amino acids. The CDR3 here is CASSIPRGGKKNIQYF. The CDR3 DNA reads TGTGCCAGCAGCATCCCGCGTGGGGGGAAGAAAAACATTCAGTACTTC.

The chain joins TRBV2 to TRBJ2-7; 10 bases line up with TRBD1. J gave up 2 bases and V 7 bases, and 2 bases lay outside the gene matches. Germline CDR1 SNHLY, CDR2 FYNNEI. The CDR3 spans 13 residues. The DNA for the CDR3 is TGTGCCAGCATAGACAGGGGGCCCTACGAGCAGTACTTC. The encoded protein is CASIDRGPYEQYF.

The V gene is TRBV28, the J gene TRBJ2-1; a weak D match, TRBD2 (5 bases). The V gene lost 5 bases and the J gene lost 10 bases, with 15 bases spanning the gap. The CDR3 spans 13 residues. Germline CDR1 MDHEN, CDR2 SYDVKM. CDR3 residues: CASSAGSPGEQFF. In DNA, the CDR3 is TGTGCCAGCAGTGCCGGGTCCCCGGGGGAGCAGTTCTTC.

The chain is built from TRBV6-1 and TRBJ2-1; a possible D gene is TRBD1 (5 bases). Germline CDR1 reads MNHNS; CDR2 reads SASEGT. Trimming stripped 2 bases from V and 3 bases from J, with 14 bases between. The CDR3 totals 16 residues. Here the CDR3 reads CASSEKGRQFYNEQFF. CDR3 nucleotide sequence: TGTGCCAGCAGTGAAAAAGGTAGACAGTTCTACAATGAGCAGTTCTTC.

The chain couples TRBV30 to TRBJ2-1; 10 nucleotides agree with TRBD2. Trimming took 7 bases from V and 5 from J; bases not matched to a gene: 5. The CDR3 sequence is 13 residues long. The germline CDR1 and CDR2 sequences are GTSNPN and SVGIG (reference sequence). The CDR3 coding sequence is TGTGCCTCCAGCGGGAGGGAGAACAATGAGCAGTTCTTC. Its translation: CASSGRENNEQFF. The full variable domain, its missing parts supplied by reference TRBV30 and TRBJ2-1, is SQTIHQWPATLVQPVGSPLSLECTVEGTSNPNLYWYRQAAGRGLQLLFYSVGIGQISSEVPQNLSASRPQDRQFILSSKKLLLSDSGFYLCASSGRENNEQFFGPGTRLTVL.

This clone was detected only a few times. The chain has TRBV9 and TRBJ2-1, with 9 bases identical to TRBD1. V lost 4 bases and J lost 4; bases outside the gene matches: 6. The CDR3 covers 15 residues. CDR1 is SGDLS, CDR2 YYNGEE, per germline. The CDR3 reads CASSRRDREYNEQFF. For the CDR3, the DNA is TGTGCCAGCAGCAGAAGGGACAGGGAGTACAATGAGCAGTTCTTC.

This clone appeared a few times. This chain uses TRBV7-2 with TRBJ1-2; D is unresolved. Per the germline V gene, CDR1 is SGHTA and CDR2 is FQGNSA. This CDR3 is 13 amino acids long. With 3 bases removed from V and 5 bases from J, the gap between germline ends came to 10 bases. This chain's CDR3 is CASSFSPGYGYTF. For the CDR3, the DNA is TGTGCCAGCAGCTTCTCCCCCGGGTATGGCTACACCTTC.

The chain joins TRBV4-1 to TRBJ1-1, with 7 bases fitting TRBD1. The junction had 9 bases not matched to a gene; V was cut back by 3 bases and J by 5 bases. Per germline, CDR1 MGHRA and CDR2 YSYEKL. This CDR3 has 15 amino acids. The CDR3 DNA is TGCGCCAGCAGCCACTCAGGGGGGTTCTGGACTGAAGCTTTCTTT. The encoded protein is CASSHSGGFWTEAFF.

This clone was detected a few times. V is TRBV6-5 and J is TRBJ1-1; the match to TRBD1 covers 10 bases. Germline V CDR1 and CDR2: MNHEY, SVGAGI. Trimming cost V 6 bases and J 3 bases; bases outside gene matches: 4. This CDR3 spans 14 amino acids. As DNA, the CDR3 is TGTGCCAGCAGATGGACAGGGGGGGACACTGAAGCTTTCTTT. Translation gives CASRWTGGDTEAFF.

Notes on this clone: The sample carries other DNA sequences with the same CDR3. The gene calls are TRBV20-1 and TRBJ1-2, with D maybe TRBD1 (5 bases). Germline V gene lookup returns CDR1 DFQATT and CDR2 SNEGSKA (reference sequence). The V and J ends lost 2 bases and 8 bases respectively, with 9 bases between them. CDR3 size: 11 residues. The CDR3 protein is CSARSGGGYTF. CDR3 in DNA: TGCAGTGCTAGATCGGGGGGAGGCTACACCTTC.